Presented here are 8 T cell receptor beta chains from one specimen sequenced in a study of T cells in Graves' hyperthyroidism and ophthalmopathy. TCR beta CDR3 regions were amplified from RNA transcripts. Researchers ran a first-round RT-PCR on the TCR CDR3 using the HTBI primer set. MiXCR, run by TCRdb on the multiplex PCR reads, gives a single entry per CDR3 protein. Of around 700,000 distinct CDR3 sequences listed, approximately 40% are singletons. Sequenced: blood. The receptor set was obtained from a woman between 40 and 50 years old with Graves' hyperthyroidism.

This clonotype was observed a handful of times. This chain joins TRBV5-8 and TRBJ1-1; possibly TRBD1 for D (5 bases). Germline-derived CDR1 and CDR2 are SGHTS and YDEGEE. The CDR3 totals 14 residues. The germline V and J ends were trimmed by 3 bases and 1 base, with 10 bases remaining between them. CDR3 amino acids: CASSWGLKNTEAFF. CDR3 nucleotides: TGTGCCAGCAGCTGGGGACTGAAGAACACTGAAGCTTTCTTT.

This clonotype was detected ten times or more. The chain couples TRBV29-1 to TRBJ1-2; TRBD1 is a possible D gene (6 bases). Trimming took 0 bases from V and 8 from J, leaving 13 bases between them. Germline-derived CDR1 and CDR2 are SQVTM and ANQGSEA. This CDR3 comprises 13 residues. The CDR3 nucleotides are TGCAGCGTTGAAGATACCAGGGGAACCGGCTACACCTTC. This codes for CSVEDTRGTGYTF.

This clonotype turned up a few times. V gene TRBV6-6 combines with J gene TRBJ1-6; tentative D call: TRBD1 (5 bases). Trimming removed 5 bases from V and 8 bases from J, with 13 bases in between. The CDR3 has 14 residues. Germline V gene data show CDR1 as MNHNY and CDR2 as SVGAGI (reference sequence). The CDR3, as DNA: TGTGCCAGCAGTAGAGGACATGAGGATTCACCCCTCCACTTT. It codes for CASSRGHEDSPLHF.

The chain uses TRBV27 and TRBJ2-7; TRBD1 matches at 7 bases. The DNA end lines up better with TRBJ2-5; the J call may be wrong. CDR1 is MNHEY and CDR2 is SMNVEV in the germline V gene (reference sequence). The CDR3 runs 15 residues. The CDR3 DNA reads as TGTGCCAGCACCGAGACAGGGCGTCGACAAGAGACCCAGTACTTC. It encodes CASTETGRRQETQYF.

This clonotype occurred many times. The chain joins TRBV29-1 to TRBJ1-2; D gene ambiguous. V was clipped by 3 bases and J by 6 bases, with 8 bases between them. The CDR3 runs 11 residues. Germline loops: CDR1 SQVTM, CDR2 ANQGSEA. The CDR3 is CSVEGGDGYTF. CDR3 in DNA: TGCAGCGTTGAGGGTGGTGATGGCTACACCTTC.

This clonotype has a handful of counts. J is TRBJ1-5 and V is TRBV3-1, with D hard to call. CDR1 is LGHDT and CDR2 is YNNKEL in the germline V gene (reference sequence). The CDR3 consists of 12 residues. V was trimmed by 4 bases and J by 7 bases, leaving 8 bases between them. The chain's CDR3 is CASSPDVQPQHF. The CDR3 DNA reads as TGTGCCAGCAGCCCGGATGTGCAGCCCCAGCATTTT.

This clonotype was counted a few times. The V and J genes are TRBV19 and TRBJ2-6; 11 nucleotides match TRBD1. The CDR3 sequence is 19 residues long. The J segment lost 2 bases and the V segment lost 4 bases, leaving 10 bases of the junction unmatched. CDR1 is LNHDA and CDR2 is SQIVND in the germline V gene (reference sequence). The CDR3 nucleotides are TGTGCCAGTAGTACCCGGACAGGGGGCGCCGTTACTGGGGCCAACGTCCTGACTTTC. Translating it yields CASSTRTGGAVTGANVLTF. The entire variable domain, with the rest obtained from reference TRBV19 and TRBJ2-6, is as follows: DGGITQSPKYLFRKEGQNVTLSCEQNLNHDAMYWYRQDPGQGLRLIYYSQIVNDFQKGDIAEGYSVSREKKESFPLTVTSAQKNPTAFYLCASSTRTGGAVTGANVLTFGAGSRLTVL.

This chain joins TRBV19 and TRBJ1-4; D is ambiguous. This CDR3 comprises 14 residues. Trimming removed 7 bases from V and 3 bases from J, with 12 bases in between. Germline V gene sequence: CDR1 LNHDA, CDR2 SQIVND (reference sequence). CDR3 region: CASKTRRSNEKLFF. DNA for the CDR3: TGTGCCAGTAAGACCCGGAGGTCTAATGAAAAACTGTTTTTT.